This T cell receptor beta chain was found in a study of OX40 agonist ivuxolimab in advanced cancers. Findings and caveats of the study: Doses of 0.1 to 3.0 mg/kg were accompanied by clonal expansion of CD4+ and CD8+ blood T cells by week 6. Normalized T-cell clonal expansion was also low in some nonresponders.

For this clone: Its specificity is not known.

The CDR3 has 16 amino acids. Between the trimmed V and J ends, which lost 0 bases and 2 bases, there was a span of 14 bases. Germline V gene lookup returns CDR1 SGHKS and CDR2 YYEKEE (reference sequence). Assay used: immunoSEQ multiplex PCR; TCRdb lists only in-frame clones, some missing. The sample includes fewer than 100,000 clones, about 88% of them seen just once. V gene TRBV5-5 combines with J gene TRBJ1-1, with TRBD1 as a possible D gene (5 bases). This receptor was taken from an adult with an advanced solid tumor such as melanoma, head and neck, liver or kidney cancer. Material: CD4+ or CD8+ T cells sorted from blood, obtained in a trial of the OX40 agonist ivuxolimab. CDR3 sequence: CASSLEGAGANTEAFF. The CDR3 DNA reads as TGTGCCAGCAGCTTGGAAGGTGCTGGGGCTAACACTGAAGCTTTCTTT.